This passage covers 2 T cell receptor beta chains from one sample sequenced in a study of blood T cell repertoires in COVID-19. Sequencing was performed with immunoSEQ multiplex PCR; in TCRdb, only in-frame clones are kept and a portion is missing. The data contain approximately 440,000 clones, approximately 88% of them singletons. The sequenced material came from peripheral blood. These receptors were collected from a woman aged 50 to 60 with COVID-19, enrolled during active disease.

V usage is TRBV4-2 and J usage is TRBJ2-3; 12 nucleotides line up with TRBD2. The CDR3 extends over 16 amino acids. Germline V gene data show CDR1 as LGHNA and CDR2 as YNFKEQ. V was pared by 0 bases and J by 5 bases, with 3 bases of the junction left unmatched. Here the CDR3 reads CASSQELAGGRDTQYF. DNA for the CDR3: TGTGCCAGCAGCCAAGAGCTAGCGGGGGGGAGAGATACGCAGTATTTT.

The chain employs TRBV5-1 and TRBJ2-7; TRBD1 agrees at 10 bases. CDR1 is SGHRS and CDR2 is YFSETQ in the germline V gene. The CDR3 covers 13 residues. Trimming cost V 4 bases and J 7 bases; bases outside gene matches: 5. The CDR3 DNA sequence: TGCGCCAGCAGCCGGGACAGGGGCAGGGAGCAGTACTTC. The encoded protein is CASSRDRGREQYF.